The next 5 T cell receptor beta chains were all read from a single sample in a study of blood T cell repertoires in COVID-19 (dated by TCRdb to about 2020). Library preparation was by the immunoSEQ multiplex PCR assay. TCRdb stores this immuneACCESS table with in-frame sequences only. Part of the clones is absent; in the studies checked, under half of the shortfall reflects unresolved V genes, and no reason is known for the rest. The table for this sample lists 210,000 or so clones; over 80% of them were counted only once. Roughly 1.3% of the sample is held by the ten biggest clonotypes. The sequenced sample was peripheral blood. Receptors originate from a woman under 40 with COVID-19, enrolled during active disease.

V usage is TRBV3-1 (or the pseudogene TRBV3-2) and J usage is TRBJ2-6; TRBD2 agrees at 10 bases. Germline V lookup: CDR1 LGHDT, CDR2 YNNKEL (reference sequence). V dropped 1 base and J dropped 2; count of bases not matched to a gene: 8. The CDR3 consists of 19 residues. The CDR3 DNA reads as TGTGCCAGCAGCCAAGTCCGGCTAGCGGGAGTAGCTGGGGCCAACGTCCTGACTTTC. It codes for CASSQVRLAGVAGANVLTF.

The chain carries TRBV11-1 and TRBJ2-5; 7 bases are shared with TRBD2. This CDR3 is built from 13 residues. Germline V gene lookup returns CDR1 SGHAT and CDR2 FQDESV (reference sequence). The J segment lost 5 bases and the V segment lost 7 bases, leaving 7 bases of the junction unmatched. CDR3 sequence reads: CASTLLGRETQYF. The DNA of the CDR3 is TGTGCCAGCACTCTTCTCGGGAGGGAGACCCAGTACTTC.

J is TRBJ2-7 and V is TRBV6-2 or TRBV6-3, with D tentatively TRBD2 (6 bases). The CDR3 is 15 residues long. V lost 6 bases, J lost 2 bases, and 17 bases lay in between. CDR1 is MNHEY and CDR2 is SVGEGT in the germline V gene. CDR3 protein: CASSLDVPGAYEQYF. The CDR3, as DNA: TGTGCCAGCAGCTTGGACGTACCGGGGGCCTACGAGCAGTACTTC.

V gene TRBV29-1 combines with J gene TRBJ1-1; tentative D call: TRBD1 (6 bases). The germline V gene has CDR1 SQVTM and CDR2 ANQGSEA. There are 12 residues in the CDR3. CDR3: CAHRYQGTEAFF. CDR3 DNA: TGCGCCCACAGGTACCAGGGGACTGAAGCTTTCTTT.

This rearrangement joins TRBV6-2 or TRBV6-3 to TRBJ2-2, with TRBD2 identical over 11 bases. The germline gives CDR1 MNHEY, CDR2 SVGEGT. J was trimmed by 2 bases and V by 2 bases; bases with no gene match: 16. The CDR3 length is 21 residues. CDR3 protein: CASSYQISGGAQKPNTGELFF. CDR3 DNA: TGTGCCAGCAGTTACCAGATTAGCGGGGGGGCCCAGAAACCAAACACCGGGGAGCTGTTTTTT.